This T cell receptor (beta chain) comes out of a study of T cell changes during pregnancy in multiple sclerosis. Generated by immunoSEQ multiplex PCR, the TCRdb table keeps only in-frame clones and is missing some. Found here are about 43,000 clones, more than 75% of them singletons; the top ten hold approximately 1.4%. The clonotype comes from a female donor with multiple sclerosis, enrolled in a pregnancy study. The sample was PBMCs (not recorded whether the cells were cultured).

The CDR3 region is CASSSSTDTQYF. CDR3 sequence (DNA): TGTGCCAGCAGTTCCAGCACAGATACGCAGTATTTT. The chain carries TRBV5-4 and TRBJ2-3; D is unresolved. The length of the CDR3 is 12 residues. Germline CDR1 reads SGHNT; CDR2 reads YYREEE (reference sequence). V shed 5 bases and J shed 0 bases, with 4 bases lying between them.